This T cell receptor (beta chain) is drawn from a study of blood T cell repertoires in COVID-19. The Seattle site enrolled patients during active infection and followed them longitudinally. With V trimmed by 9 bases and J by 3 bases, 8 bases remained unmatched. The CDR3 extends over 14 amino acids. Germline lookup yields CDR1 LNHDA and CDR2 SQIVND (reference sequence). As originally analysed: Amplification with reference gene primers provided the estimates of nucleated cell counts. Method: immunoSEQ multiplex PCR; TCRdb's copy keeps in-frame clones and lacks some. V and J calls and clone size are those listed in that table; D and trimming were worked out from the DNA. The sample lists about 250,000 clones, more than 70% seen once, with 5% to 6.5% in the top ten.

The J gene is TRBJ2-4, the V gene TRBV19, with 7 nucleotides matching TRBD1. The sequence derives from a woman in her 30s with COVID-19, enrolled during active disease. Sequenced input: peripheral blood. CDR3 amino acids: CASQPRTGKNIQYF. CDR3 DNA: TGTGCCAGCCAACCCAGGACAGGCAAAAACATTCAGTACTTC.